The rows below give T cell receptor beta chains drawn from one sample of a study of beta chain features in type 1 diabetes. Assay: immunoSEQ multiplex PCR; the TCRdb copy retains only in-frame clones and omits some. Of about 650,000 clones in the sample, over 10% are singletons; the top ten hold around 0.12%. Source material: naive CD4+ T cells from blood. These TCRs come from a man aged 25 to 45 with type 1 diabetes. CDR3s include the opening cysteine and the closing phenylalanine or tryptophan. The D gene is left open where the match is weak. The listing skips clone size in some rows; elsewhere it reads once, few, many or a size class.

len	v_gene	d_gene	abundance	j_gene	CDR3aa	CDR3nt
14	TRBV9	TRBD2	few	TRBJ2-2	CASSYSGETGELFF	TGTGCCAGCAGCTACAGCGGGGAAACCGGGGAGCTGTTTTTT
13	TRBV29-1	-	-	TRBJ1-2	CSVVPRTNYGYTF	TGCAGCGTTGTACCCAGGACCAACTATGGCTACACCTTC
14	TRBV6-1	-	-	TRBJ1-5	CASSTGQRNQPQHF	TGTGCCAGCAGCACTGGACAGAGGAATCAGCCCCAGCATTTT
14	TRBV28	-	-	TRBJ1-3	CASSLLGAGNTIYF	TGTGCCAGCAGTTTGCTGGGTGCTGGAAACACCATATATTTT
12	TRBV29-1	-	few	TRBJ1-5	CSVVEGNQPQHF	TGCAGCGTTGTGGAGGGAAATCAGCCCCAGCATTTT
13	TRBV15	-	-	TRBJ1-5	CATSSDYNQPQHF	TGTGCCACCAGCAGTGATTACAATCAGCCCCAGCATTTT
12	TRBV11-2	-	few	TRBJ2-1	CASSSRGNEQFF	TGTGCCAGCAGCTCGAGGGGTAATGAGCAGTTCTTC
13	TRBV6-6	-	-	TRBJ1-3	CASEGTAGNTIYF	TGTGCCAGTGAGGGGACCGCTGGAAACACCATATATTTT
13	TRBV30	-	few	TRBJ1-2	CAWSVEGTGGYTF	TGTGCCTGGAGTGTAGAGGGAACAGGCGGCTACACCTTC
14	TRBV5-6	TRBD1	few	TRBJ1-5	CASSFGQGNQPQHF	TGTGCCAGCAGCTTCGGACAGGGCAATCAGCCCCAGCATTTT
15	TRBV5-1	-	-	TRBJ2-2	CASRPTDANTGELFF	TGCGCCAGCAGGCCGACAGACGCGAACACCGGGGAGCTGTTTTTT
15	TRBV6-4	-	few	TRBJ2-7	CASSLPGTKSYEQYF	TGTGCCAGCAGTCTGCCTGGGACGAAATCTTACGAGCAGTACTTC
15	TRBV6-1	-	few	TRBJ1-5	CASSEWGKGNQPQHF	TGTGCCAGCAGTGAATGGGGCAAGGGCAATCAGCCCCAGCATTTT
14	TRBV7-3	-	-	TRBJ1-1	CASSFNRLNTEAFF	TGTGCCAGCAGCTTTAACAGGTTGAACACTGAAGCTTTCTTT
11	TRBV5-1	-	few	TRBJ2-7	CASSSNYEQYF	TGCGCCAGCAGCAGCAACTACGAGCAGTACTTC
17	TRBV5-6	TRBD1	few	TRBJ1-4	CASSSTALTGGNEKLFF	TGTGCCAGCAGCTCAACAGCCCTGACAGGGGGAAATGAAAAACTGTTTTTT
15	TRBV11-2	-	few	TRBJ2-3	CASTLAWDRTDTQYF	TGTGCCAGCACCTTAGCCTGGGACCGGACAGATACGCAGTATTTT
14	TRBV11-1	-	-	TRBJ2-5	CASSGRDSQETQYF	TGTGCCAGCAGCGGCCGGGATTCCCAAGAGACCCAGTACTTC
16	TRBV2	-	few	TRBJ2-3	CASRAGHGGPTNTQYF	TGTGCCAGCAGGGCGGGACATGGGGGTCCTACAAATACGCAGTATTTT
14	TRBV28	TRBD1	-	TRBJ1-4	CASRATGPNEKLFF	TGTGCCAGCAGAGCGACAGGGCCTAATGAAAAACTGTTTTTT
15	TRBV2	-	few	TRBJ2-3	CASGLRGTSTDTQYF	TGTGCCAGCGGATTGCGGGGTACTAGCACAGATACGCAGTATTTT
12	TRBV7-2	-	-	TRBJ1-1	CASVGPNTEAFF	TGTGCCAGTGTGGGCCCGAACACTGAAGCTTTCTTT
12	TRBV7-8	TRBD1	-	TRBJ2-7	CASRLDRYEQYF	TGTGCCAGCAGGCTGGACAGGTACGAGCAGTACTTC
15	TRBV7-2	-	few	TRBJ2-1	CASNKRRQGYNEQFF	TGTGCCAGCAACAAGCGTCGTCAGGGGTACAATGAGCAGTTCTTC
16	TRBV4-2	-	few	TRBJ2-2	CASSPESSGNTGELFF	TGTGCCAGCAGCCCCGAGAGTAGCGGGAACACCGGGGAGCTGTTTTTT
12	TRBV30	-	-	TRBJ1-2	CAWTLADYGYTF	TGTGCCTGGACTTTGGCTGATTATGGCTACACCTTC
16	TRBV4-3	-	-	TRBJ1-2	CASSQEGRPENYGYTF	TGCGCCAGCAGCCAAGAGGGACGGCCAGAAAACTATGGCTACACCTTC
14	TRBV28	-	-	TRBJ2-7	CASSFAGTMREQYF	TGTGCCAGCAGTTTCGCAGGAACAATGCGCGAGCAGTACTTC
16	TRBV5-4	-	few	TRBJ2-6	CASSDFKSSGANVLTF	TGTGCCAGCAGCGATTTTAAGTCCTCTGGGGCCAACGTCCTGACTTTC
16	TRBV5-1	-	-	TRBJ1-3	CASSSPSAAAGNTIYF	TGCGCCAGCAGTTCCCCCTCAGCCGCGGCGGGAAACACCATATATTTT
15	TRBV4-2	-	-	TRBJ1-5	CASSQDQAANQPQHF	TGTGCCAGCAGCCAAGATCAGGCGGCCAATCAGCCCCAGCATTTT
17	TRBV4-3	TRBD1	few	TRBJ2-7	CASSQAEGTGLTYEQYF	TGCGCCAGCAGCCAAGCGGAGGGGACAGGGCTTACCTACGAGCAGTACTTC
15	TRBV4-3	-	few	TRBJ1-2	CASSQVPDANYGYTF	TGCGCCAGCAGCCAAGTCCCCGATGCTAACTATGGCTACACCTTC
16	TRBV25-1	TRBD1	-	TRBJ1-1	CASSSRQGTMNTEAFF	TGTGCCAGCAGTTCCCGACAGGGTACTATGAACACTGAAGCTTTCTTT
15	TRBV7-2	TRBD1	-	TRBJ1-4	CASSSRGPANEKLFF	TGTGCCAGCAGCTCGAGGGGGCCCGCTAATGAAAAACTGTTTTTT
15	TRBV6-5	-	-	TRBJ2-5	CASSYSMGAQETQYF	TGTGCCAGCAGTTACTCCATGGGGGCACAAGAGACCCAGTACTTC
13	TRBV7-2	TRBD1	few	TRBJ1-2	CASSTGTGDGYTF	TGTGCCAGCAGCACCGGGACAGGTGATGGCTACACCTTC
17	TRBV14	-	few	TRBJ2-1	CASSQVPSWESYNEQFF	TGTGCCAGCAGCCAAGTTCCGAGTTGGGAATCATACAATGAGCAGTTCTTC
11	TRBV7-9	-	-	TRBJ1-1	CASSSVGEAFF	TGTGCCAGCAGCTCGGTGGGTGAAGCTTTCTTT
14	TRBV27	TRBD1	few	TRBJ1-2	CASSLRQGAYGYTF	TGTGCCAGCAGTCTTCGACAGGGCGCCTATGGCTACACCTTC
12	TRBV13	TRBD1	-	TRBJ1-2	CASSDRGFGYTF	TGTGCCAGCAGCGACAGGGGTTTCGGCTACACCTTC
11	TRBV7-9	-	few	TRBJ2-7	CASTSGDEQYF	TGTGCCAGCACCTCTGGAGACGAGCAGTACTTC
13	TRBV28	-	few	TRBJ1-2	CASSLGQNYGYTF	TGTGCCAGCAGTTTAGGACAGAACTATGGCTACACCTTC
12	TRBV7-2	-	-	TRBJ1-2	CVGREVNYGYTF	TGTGTCGGCAGGGAGGTTAACTATGGCTACACCTTC
13	TRBV27	-	-	TRBJ1-5	CASSYRINQPQHF	TGTGCCAGCAGTTACAGGATAAATCAGCCCCAGCATTTT